This note documents a single T cell receptor (beta chain) sequence. Its antigen is currently unknown. PCR involved 60 Vbeta and 13 Jbeta primers. Sequenced by immunoSEQ multiplex PCR; TCRdb stores in-frame clones only, minus some. The table has about 190,000 clones, 65% to 75% seen once. The data belong to a study of cytomegalovirus exposure and HLA in healthy donors. Looking at the study overall: Earlier work reported some 110 million unique TCR beta sequences from about 200 million T cells. Whole-study findings and limits: Solely CMV serostatus was available to characterize immune exposure. In a later analysis, around 18,000 TCR beta sequences were associated with HLA alleles at 0.05 false discovery rate.

J was trimmed by 8 bases and V by 6 bases; bases with no gene match: 10. CDR1 is SEHNR, CDR2 FQNEAQ, per germline (reference sequence). The CDR3 has 14 residues. The chain couples TRBV7-9 to TRBJ2-1, with TRBD1 matching over 7 bases. This sequence originates from a man in his thirties or forties in good health and CMV-seropositive. Sequencing used PBMCs. CDR3 in DNA: TGTGCCAGCAGTTACCAGACAGGGAACGATGAGCAGTTCTTC. Translation: CASSYQTGNDEQFF.